This T cell receptor beta chain was documented in a study of cytomegalovirus exposure and HLA in healthy donors. Study-level information: From approximately 170 million T cells, an earlier analysis saw 100 million to 140 million unique TCR beta sequences. Overall study findings and caveats: CMV serostatus stood as the only immune exposure information on hand. Cytomegalovirus-associated TCR beta chains were listed, numbering roughly 150.

The CDR3 runs 15 residues. Trimming removed 5 bases from V and 2 bases from J, with 12 bases in between. The germline gives CDR1 SGHVS, CDR2 FQNEAQ. The primer mix had 60 Vbeta and 13 Jbeta primers. TCRdb's copy holds only in-frame clones and misses some; the assay was immunoSEQ multiplex PCR. Counted here are 220,000 or so clones, under 80% occurring once; the ten biggest clones make up approximately 1.7%. Turning to this clone: Its antigen is unknown.

Sequences were obtained from PBMCs. The sequence was obtained from a woman aged 25 to 39 in good health and CMV-seronegative. The rearrangement links TRBV7-8 to TRBJ2-2; D may be TRBD1 (5 bases). The DNA for the CDR3 is TGTGCCAGCAGCGCGAAACAGGCAAACACCGGGGAGCTGTTTTTT. As protein: CASSAKQANTGELFF.